This entry describes one T cell receptor (beta chain). Its antigen remains undetermined. Base qualities are not provided; no much larger clone lies one nucleotide away. The sample belongs to a study of cytomegalovirus exposure and HLA in healthy donors (dated by TCRdb to about 2017). As for the study more broadly: In an earlier analysis of about 560 of the donors, 250 to 300 Gb of sequence data and approximately 100 million unique TCR beta sequences from approximately 180 million T cells were reported. Because of strong linkage in the cohort, 4 to 6 DR-DQ haplotypes were treated as single units for association and clustering. Donor age, sex, ethnicity and CMV serostatus were collected together with the repertoire data. All discovery cohort repertoires had been generated on a single sequencing platform. The study combined high-throughput TCR immunosequencing, statistical association of individual TCRs with disease status, and machine learning to predict cytomegalovirus infection status. Both class I and class II loci were covered by HLA typing, at four-digit resolution. The number of typed donors differed by locus: about 629-630 for A, B, C, DRB1 and DQB1; approximately 540 for DQA1; around 580 for DPA1; and 450 to 480 for DPB1. To decide whether each TCR beta V gene segment behaved as functional or pseudogenic, an earlier analysis of some 570 of the donors relied on high-throughput TCR beta sequencing. A later genetic analysis took genome-wide SNP genotypes for about three fifths of the 666 donors and used that subset as a discovery cohort. In the later analysis, no new phenotypic data were used to find candidate immune exposures; instead, reliance was placed on TCR beta sequences and their occurrence across donors. The study used immunosequencing to profile the T cell repertoires of approximately 640 subjects and linked those repertoires to cytomegalovirus serostatus. About 310 gigabases of sequencing data and approximately 93 million unique TCR sequences were included in an early release covering roughly 700 HLA-typed donors. The aim of the study was to test whether cataloging public T cell receptors could identify signatures of past pathogen exposure. Among around 400 genotyped donors of the cohort, an average of about 220,000 unique TCR beta nucleotide sequences was sequenced per donor, of which roughly 18% were non-productive. Along with the approximately 700-subject first cohort, a separate validation cohort of more than 90 different subjects was used. Of the 350 to 450 genotyped donors, approximately 80% fell in the genetic ancestry cluster associated with self-reported Caucasian donors. A later analysis re-analyzed previously published TCR beta repertoires from approximately 700 donors and added high-resolution HLA genotyping to study TCR occurrence patterns.

Broader findings and caveats from the paper: Broadly in line with IMGT annotations, most TCR beta V segments showed up in productive rearrangements about 90% or about 30% of the time in an earlier analysis of several hundred of the donors. Linkage disequilibrium might explain the correlated functional status among segregating V segments, but an unknown experimental factor could not be ruled out. It was suggested by the authors that the approach could potentially be generalized to other disease states and immunological phenotypes. In the study, roughly 160 TCR beta chains were listed as associated with cytomegalovirus. Roughly uniform sequencing depth across donors was assumed in presence/absence analyses, although this assumption may not hold. A later analysis reported that several top co-occurrence clusters appeared linked to parvovirus B19, influenza, CMV and Epstein-Barr virus. Across donors, most TCR sequences were observed very rarely, whereas some public TCRs were present in many individuals. The classifier was reported to diagnose cytomegalovirus status with high specificity and sensitivity in both the original and validation cohorts. The earlier analysis of approximately 560 of the donors excluded some 15 rarely observed V segments, including chromosome 9 orphons, because counts were too low. Because HLA typing was missing for some donors at each locus, association tests included only the typed subset. A further reported finding was that TCR beta sequences accurately predicted the HLA-A and HLA-B alleles for most subjects in the first cohort. In vitro tests confirmed that a few of the cytomegalovirus-associated TCR beta chains recognize cytomegalovirus antigens. In a later analysis, TCR association rates were found to vary across HLA loci, with the most associated TCRs seen for DRB1 alleles and the fewest for HLA-C alleles. In a later analysis, HLA-associated TCR beta chains showed more clonal expansion and lower generation probabilities than non-associated chains that were equally common. According to a later analysis, most CMV-associated TCR beta chains appeared to be HLA-restricted, and the HLA associations seemed to be driven largely by CMV exposure. In a later analysis, 16,951 TCR beta sequences were associated with specific HLA alleles at a false discovery rate of 0.05. A cluster of highly shared sequence variants was judged likely to represent a technical artifact of the sequencing pipeline. Only TCR beta chains were sequenced in this cohort, and the absence of alpha or paired-chain data limited detectable features. In a later genetic analysis, a missense DCLRE1C variant was associated with V-gene and J-gene trimming of TCR beta chains, and the association was replicated in an independent cohort. When HLA alleles, especially DR and DQ, strongly co-occurred, attributing TCR associations to individual alleles was difficult. Compared with the roughly 700-donor mean, donors in an Asian-associated ancestry cluster had fewer N-insertions in productive TCRs, according to a later genetic analysis. Immune exposure information for the cohort was limited to CMV serostatus. Some IMGT-functional V segments, including TRBV6-2 and TRBV6-3, could not be distinguished by the 87-base-pair reads and were therefore excluded.

Germline trimming amounts to 6 bases on V and 7 bases on J, with 5 as the count of junction bases outside the gene matches. Per the germline V gene, MNHEY is the CDR1 and SVGAGI is the CDR2. The CDR3 runs 12 residues from the cysteine to the phenylalanine. The kept DNA is CDR3 alone, 36 bases in frame from the first base. The cohort consisted of 666 healthy bone marrow donors. All cohort members were sampled while nominally healthy, although unrecorded immune exposures were likely present. The donor tested CMV seropositive, placing the donor among the approximately 290 seropositive members of the cohort. A peripheral blood sample was provided by each donor, and peripheral blood mononuclear cells were used for TCR beta sequencing. Genomic DNA extraction from the blood cell samples was performed with the Qiagen DNeasy Blood Extraction Kit. Libraries were built with the immunoSEQ multiplex PCR assay. For the multiplex PCR, a mixture combining 60 forward primers for TCR Vbeta segments and 13 reverse primers for TCR Jbeta segments was used. The CDR3 region of rearranged TCR beta genes was amplified from genomic DNA by a multiplex PCR assay. Amplified TCR beta libraries were sequenced as 87-base-pair reads on the Illumina HiSeq System. The study's own analysis went as follows. In a later analysis, roughly 80 million unique TCR beta chains were counted across the 666 repertoires, and roughly 11 million of these chains were shared by at least two donors. Raw reads were error-corrected and collapsed into unique sequences by a nearest-neighbor algorithm in which closely related sequences were merged to remove PCR and sequencing errors. Alignment of CDR3 sequences to IMGT reference sequences was used to assign V, D and J gene segments. For a sequence to be retained, a match of at least six nucleotides was required to both a V gene segment and a J gene segment. A rearrangement counted as productive if the CDR3 had no stop codons and remained in frame with V and J, and every other rearrangement counted as non-productive. Following IMGT convention, CDR3 was defined as the stretch from the second conserved V-encoded cysteine up to the conserved J-encoded phenylalanine. The earlier analysis of a few hundred of the donors excluded sequences that lacked an unambiguous match to a single V gene segment. In an earlier analysis of about 590 of the donors, a V segment was called functional when productive rearrangements were above 56.7%, and segregating when the standard deviation between donors exceeded 5%. To diagnose cytomegalovirus status from the catalog of TCR beta chain sequences, a statistical classification framework was built. In a later analysis, TCR nucleotide sequences were compared against IMGT/GENE-DB human TR gene sequences so that V and J genes could be assigned. The TCRdist pipeline was used in a later analysis to assign CDR3 sequences and most-parsimonious VDJ recombination scenarios. In a later analysis, each TCR beta chain was defined by its CDR3 amino acid sequence together with its V-gene family, and reads without a unique V-gene family were excluded. In a later analysis, a few hundred highly shared, low-generation-probability nucleotide sequences were removed to address suspected cross-contamination and a sequencing artifact. A later analysis calculated a clonal expansion index for each public chain from normalized within-repertoire ranks of inferred template counts. In a later analysis, generation probabilities were computed with a VDJ recombination model fitted to out-of-frame rearrangements, and the resulting probabilities were checked against IGoR. In a later analysis, hypergeometric tests were used to score TCR-TCR, TCR-HLA and TCR-CMV co-occurrence, with a repertoire-size bias correction applied to TCR pairs. In a later analysis, false discovery rates were estimated by permuting HLA or CMV assignments 20 times. A later analysis grouped co-occurring TCRs with DBSCAN, adding TCRdist sequence similarity when clustering within HLA-allele-positive subsets. Co-occurrence clustering excluded repertoires with fewer than 30,000 or more than 120,000 public chains, plus five with anomalous nucleotide sharing. The table was pulled from immuneACCESS by TCRdb, which kept in-frame rearrangements only. Such tables lose some clones; where checked, under half of the loss comes from unresolved V genes, and the rest has no known cause. V and J calls and clone size are copied from that table; D and trimming were computed from the DNA. This sample comprises approximately 150,000 clones, 70% to 80% of them detected only once. The ten largest clones take up about 9.5% of the sample.

The sample comprised PBMCs. The chain is made from TRBV6-5 and TRBJ1-2, with 7 central nucleotides matching TRBD1. The TCR was taken from a man in his late teens or twenties in good health and CMV-seropositive. The bases read TGTGCCAGCAGCCCGGACAGGCGTGGCTACACCTTC. This yields the protein CASSPDRRGYTF.